These 30 T cell receptor beta chains were sequenced from one sample in a study of blood T cell repertoires in COVID-19 (dated by TCRdb to 2018 to 2020). Library creation used the immunoSEQ multiplex PCR assay. TCRdb provides this immuneACCESS table in a form limited to in-frame rearrangements. Some clones are lacking; in checked studies, under half of them reflect an unresolved V gene, and why the rest are absent is not known. The sample table lists roughly 290,000 clones, more than 75% of them with a count of one. Jointly, the top ten make up around 2.1% of the sample. The sample was peripheral blood. These receptors came from a woman under 40 who had recovered from COVID-19.

The CDR3 DNA reads TGTGCCATCAGTGGACAGGGTAGCGTCACTGAAGCTTTCTTT. Protein: CAISGQGSVTEAFF. The chain is built from TRBV10-3 and TRBJ1-1, with 7 positions matching TRBD1. The ends lost 4 bases at V and 4 bases at J; junction bases unmatched: 6. This CDR3 spans 14 amino acids. CDR1 and CDR2 (germline): ENHRY, SYGVKD.

The chain links TRBV19 to TRBJ1-5, with 9 bases lining up with TRBD1. The CDR3 runs 14 residues. V was pared by 7 bases and J by 5 bases, with 6 bases of the junction left unmatched. CDR1 and CDR2 from the germline V gene are LNHDA and SQIVND (reference sequence). DNA for the CDR3: TGTGCCAGTACCGTAACAGGGGGCTATCAGCCCCAGCATTTT. Translation gives CASTVTGGYQPQHF. The variable domain in full, with the rest retrieved from reference TRBV19 and TRBJ1-5, is DGGITQSPKYLFRKEGQNVTLSCEQNLNHDAMYWYRQDPGQGLRLIYYSQIVNDFQKGDIAEGYSVSREKKESFPLTVTSAQKNPTAFYLCASTVTGGYQPQHFGDGTRLSIL.

The chain recombines TRBV19 with TRBJ1-1; no definite D call. V dropped 3 bases and J dropped 4 bases, with 15 bases sitting between them. Germline-derived CDR1 and CDR2 are LNHDA and SQIVND (reference sequence). This CDR3 is 15 amino acids long. The CDR3 region is CASSILRPGGTEAFF. As DNA, the CDR3 is TGTGCCAGTAGTATCCTAAGACCTGGCGGCACTGAAGCTTTCTTT.

V and J are TRBV5-5 and TRBJ2-5, with D tentatively TRBD2 (6 bases). The CDR3 is made up of 14 amino acids. Trimming took 1 base from V and 5 from J, leaving 12 bases between them. Germline V gives CDR1 SGHKS, CDR2 YYEKEE (reference sequence). In nucleotides, the CDR3 is TGTGCCAGCAGCTTGAAGGCGGGGTTGGAGACCCAGTACTTC. The encoded protein is CASSLKAGLETQYF.

The chain uses TRBV24-1 and TRBJ2-1; D might be TRBD1 (5 bases). The CDR3 extends over 15 amino acids. Per germline, CDR1 KGHDR and CDR2 SFDVKD. The V end was cut by 3 bases, the J end by 2 bases, with 10 bases between. Here the CDR3 reads CATSDLPGPYNEQFF. Written as DNA, the CDR3 is TGTGCCACCAGTGATCTTCCAGGGCCCTACAATGAGCAGTTCTTC.

The chain uses TRBV5-4 and TRBJ2-2; 7 bases agree with TRBD1. Germline CDR1 SGHNT, CDR2 YYREEE (reference sequence). The CDR3 loop spans 15 amino acids. V was pared by 5 bases and J by 4 bases, with 8 bases of the junction left unmatched. In DNA, the CDR3 is TGTGCCAGCAGAAACACGGGACAGACCACCGGGGAGCTGTTTTTT. Residues: CASRNTGQTTGELFF.

The J gene is TRBJ2-5, the V gene TRBV5-6; 12 bases align to TRBD1. CDR3 length: 16 amino acids. Trimming cost V 2 bases and J 4 bases; bases outside gene matches: 6. The germline V gene encodes CDR1 SGHDT and CDR2 YYEEEE. The chain's CDR3 is CASSLRGTGGAETQYF. The CDR3 nucleotides are TGTGCCAGCAGCTTAAGGGGGACAGGGGGCGCAGAGACCCAGTACTTC.

A single count supports this clone. This chain uses TRBV7-2 with TRBJ2-1; TRBD2 matches 9 bases. CDR1 and CDR2 from the germline V gene are SGHTA and FQGNSA. V was clipped by 5 bases and J by 0 bases; unmatched bases: 2. This CDR3 spans 15 amino acids. The CDR3 reads CASSLSGSSYNEQFF. CDR3 DNA: TGTGCCAGCAGCCTTAGCGGGAGCTCCTACAATGAGCAGTTCTTC. The variable domain in full, with the rest retrieved from reference TRBV7-2 and TRBJ2-1, is GAGVSQSPSNKVTEKGKDVELRCDPISGHTALYWYRQSLGQGLEFLIYFQGNSAPDKSGLPSDRFSAERTGGSVSTLTIQRTQQEDSAVYLCASSLSGSSYNEQFFGPGTRLTVL.

The chain couples TRBV3-1 (or the pseudogene TRBV3-2) to TRBJ1-4, with TRBD1 matching over 9 bases. Germline values: CDR1 LGHDT, CDR2 YNNKEL (reference sequence). J gave up 0 bases and V 2 bases, and 13 bases lay outside the gene matches. The CDR3 loop spans 20 amino acids. The CDR3: CASSQFIRGQGFATNEKLFF. In nucleotides, the CDR3 is TGTGCCAGCAGCCAATTCATCCGGGGACAGGGCTTTGCAACTAATGAAAAACTGTTTTTT.

V is TRBV19 and J is TRBJ2-5, with a weak D call TRBD1 (5 bases). V was pared by 4 bases and J by 4 bases, with 10 bases between. Per germline, CDR1 LNHDA and CDR2 SQIVND (reference sequence). This CDR3 has 13 amino acids. The CDR3 protein is CASSTGQRETQYF. The CDR3 nucleotides read TGTGCCAGTAGTACCGGACAACGAGAGACCCAGTACTTC.

The chain links TRBV25-1 to TRBJ1-1; possibly TRBD1 for D (6 bases). This CDR3 has 15 residues. V was clipped by 0 bases and J by 1 base, with 9 bases between them. Per the germline V gene, CDR1 is MGHDK and CDR2 is SYGVNS. In DNA, the CDR3 is TGTGCCAGCAGTGAATACCCACAGGGGAACACTGAAGCTTTCTTT. Translation gives CASSEYPQGNTEAFF.

This rearrangement joins TRBV5-8 to TRBJ1-4, with unresolved D. Trimming shortened V by 0 bases and J by 2 bases, and 11 bases separated the two germline ends. The germline gives CDR1 SGHTS, CDR2 YDEGEE. CDR3 length: 16 residues. CDR3 DNA sequence: TGTGCCAGCAGCTTGGTGGGAGTCGTTACTAATGAAAAACTGTTTTTT. Its protein product is CASSLVGVVTNEKLFF.

This chain links TRBV10-3 with TRBJ2-3; D not resolved. There are 13 residues in the CDR3. Per the germline V gene, CDR1 is ENHRY and CDR2 is SYGVKD. V shed 2 bases and J shed 2 bases, with 5 bases lying between them. The CDR3 nucleotides are TGTGCCATCAGTGAGGGAGTCACAGATACGCAGTATTTT. It specifies CAISEGVTDTQYF.

The chain employs TRBV29-1 and TRBJ2-7, with a possible D match to TRBD1 (6 bases). This CDR3 region has 12 residues. CDR1 and CDR2 (germline): SQVTM, ANQGSEA. V was pared by 1 base and J by 2 bases, with 6 bases between. CDR3 in amino acids: CSVEGDTYEQYF. The CDR3 nucleotides are TGCAGCGTTGAAGGGGACACCTACGAGCAGTACTTC.

This clone was seen a single time. CDR3 DNA sequence: TGTGCCAGCAGAGACCCTGGGGGCCGCACAGATACGCAGTATTTT. As protein: CASRDPGGRTDTQYF. The chain recombines TRBV11-2 with TRBJ2-3, with D tentatively TRBD1 (6 bases). V was clipped by 6 bases and J by 1 base, with 14 bases between them. The CDR3 consists of 15 residues. Germline CDR1 SGHAT, CDR2 FQNNGV.

This clone turned up a few times. V is TRBV6-5 and J is TRBJ1-2; 10 nucleotides line up with TRBD1. The CDR3 has 14 amino acids. Germline V gene data show CDR1 as MNHEY and CDR2 as SVGAGI. Trimming took 5 bases from V and 8 from J; bases not matched to a gene: 8. CDR3 sequence: CASSPGQGRVGYTF. DNA for the CDR3: TGTGCCAGCAGTCCGGGACAGGGGCGGGTCGGCTACACCTTC.

This clone was detected only a few times. The rearrangement joins TRBV3-1 (or the pseudogene TRBV3-2) to TRBJ2-2, with a tentative D call TRBD2 (6 bases). V lost 3 bases and J 7 bases, leaving 21 bases between the germline ends. There are 17 residues in the CDR3. The germline V gene has CDR1 LGHDT and CDR2 YNNKEL (reference sequence). The CDR3: CASSQHGGRRGGGELFF. The CDR3 DNA sequence: TGTGCCAGCAGCCAGCACGGCGGTAGGCGGGGCGGCGGGGAGCTGTTTTTT.

The chain has TRBV7-8 and TRBJ1-4; D is unresolved. Trimming stripped 1 base from V and 8 bases from J, with 11 bases between. The CDR3 is 14 residues long. Germline V CDR1 and CDR2: SGHVS, FQNEAQ. CDR3 region: CASSLDEGNEKLFF. As DNA, the CDR3 is TGTGCCAGCAGCTTAGACGAGGGAAACGAAAAACTGTTTTTT. The full variable domain, its missing parts supplied by reference TRBV7-8 and TRBJ1-4, is GAGVSQSPRYKVAKRGQDVALRCDPISGHVSLFWYQQALGQGPEFLTYFQNEAQLDKSGLPSDRFFAERPEGSVSTLKIQRTQQEDSAVYLCASSLDEGNEKLFFGSGTQLSVL.

The chain joins TRBV4-2 to TRBJ1-1; a possible D gene is TRBD1 (6 bases). From germline, CDR1 is LGHNA and CDR2 YNFKEQ. With 6 bases removed from V and 7 bases from J, the gap between germline ends came to 12 bases. The CDR3 is made up of 12 amino acids. CDR3 nucleotide sequence: TGTGCCAGCAGTCTAGGGGGAGATGAAGCTTTCTTT. It specifies CASSLGGDEAFF.

This chain connects TRBV7-8 to TRBJ1-4; D is undetermined. CDR1 and CDR2 from the germline V gene are SGHVS and FQNEAQ. V was shortened by 1 base and J by 8 bases, with 17 bases between the two germline ends. This CDR3 region has 16 residues. The CDR3 nucleotides are TGTGCCAGCAGCTTAGAATGGACGGCGGGGAAGGAAAAACTGTTTTTT. As protein: CASSLEWTAGKEKLFF.

This clone was counted a single time. The chain links TRBV10-3 to TRBJ1-1, with TRBD1 matching 7 bases. Germline CDR1 reads ENHRY; CDR2 reads SYGVKD. With 10 bases clipped from V and 1 base from J, the junction kept 0 bases outside the gene matches. The CDR3 spans 11 residues. The CDR3 nucleotides are TGTGCCACAGGGGGGAACACTGAAGCTTTCTTT. Protein: CATGGNTEAFF.

The rearrangement uses TRBV11-2 and TRBJ2-5, with 9 bases aligning to TRBD1. V lost 3 bases and J lost 5; bases outside the gene matches: 4. Germline values: CDR1 SGHAT, CDR2 FQNNGV. The CDR3 sequence is 14 residues long. As DNA, the CDR3 is TGTGCCAGCAGCTTTACAGGGGGCGTGGAGACCCAGTACTTC. It encodes CASSFTGGVETQYF.

This rearrangement joins TRBV6-2 or TRBV6-3 to TRBJ2-5, with 7 nucleotides matching TRBD1. V lost 5 bases and J lost 7; bases outside the gene matches: 7. The CDR3 has 13 amino acids. From germline, CDR1 is MNHEY and CDR2 SVGEGT. The CDR3 loop is CASSRDRVGTQYF. The CDR3, as DNA: TGTGCCAGCAGTCGTGACAGGGTTGGGACCCAGTACTTC.

The chain links TRBV19 to TRBJ2-1, with 10 positions matching TRBD2. The length of the CDR3 is 15 residues. Per the germline V gene, CDR1 is LNHDA and CDR2 is SQIVND (reference sequence). Unmatched junction bases numbered 12, after V lost 7 bases and J lost 9 bases. The CDR3 region is CASITSLSGGGEQFF. CDR3 DNA sequence: TGTGCCAGTATCACCTCACTCAGCGGGGGGGGTGAGCAGTTCTTC.

The chain joins TRBV2 to TRBJ2-2, with 9 bases that match TRBD1. CDR3 length equals 16 residues. The germline gives CDR1 SNHLY, CDR2 FYNNEI. V was clipped by 5 bases and J by 4 bases; unmatched bases: 8. CDR3 amino acids: CASSPSGQGSTGELFF. CDR3 DNA: TGTGCCAGCAGTCCAAGCGGACAGGGGAGCACCGGGGAGCTGTTTTTT.

The rearrangement uses TRBV7-2 and TRBJ1-1; 12 nucleotides agree with TRBD1. J was trimmed by 5 bases and V by 5 bases; bases with no gene match: 9. Germline values: CDR1 SGHTA, CDR2 FQGNSA. This CDR3 contains 16 residues. DNA for the CDR3: TGTGCCAGCAGCACAGGGACAGGGGGCGCGGGAACTGAAGCTTTCTTT. Translating gives CASSTGTGGAGTEAFF.

The chain links TRBV30 to TRBJ1-5; 10 nucleotides line up with TRBD1. V lost 5 bases, J lost 7 bases, and 8 bases stayed unmatched. This CDR3 is 14 amino acids long. Germline CDR1 reads GTSNPN; CDR2 reads SVGIG (reference sequence). The CDR3 DNA follows: TGTGCCTGGGGCCGGGACAGGGGCGGCCAGCCCCAGCATTTT. It codes for CAWGRDRGGQPQHF.

This chain links TRBV5-4 with TRBJ1-3, with 10 bases matching TRBD1. Losses at the gene ends were 4 bases for V and 10 bases for J; bases not matched to a gene: 8. Germline V gene lookup returns CDR1 SGHNT and CDR2 YYREEE (reference sequence). The CDR3 runs to 14 residues. DNA for the CDR3: TGTGCCAGCAGCCCCGGGACAGGGGATCGGACCATATATTTT. As protein: CASSPGTGDRTIYF.

The rearrangement joins TRBV30 to TRBJ1-4; TRBD1 matches at 9 bases. The ends lost 3 bases at V and 7 bases at J; junction bases unmatched: 6. Germline CDR1 GTSNPN, CDR2 SVGIG (reference sequence). This CDR3 is 14 amino acids long. The CDR3 sequence: CAWRGQGWGEKLFF. Here the CDR3 DNA reads TGTGCCTGGAGGGGACAGGGTTGGGGTGAAAAACTGTTTTTT.

The gene calls are TRBV5-1 and TRBJ1-1; D may be TRBD1 (5 bases). Trimming left V 4 bases short and J 3 bases short, with 10 bases between. Germline V gene data show CDR1 as SGHRS and CDR2 as YFSETQ. The CDR3 loop spans 13 amino acids. DNA for the CDR3: TGCGCCAGCAGCGCCGGGGGGTACACTGAAGCTTTCTTT. Amino acid sequence: CASSAGGYTEAFF.